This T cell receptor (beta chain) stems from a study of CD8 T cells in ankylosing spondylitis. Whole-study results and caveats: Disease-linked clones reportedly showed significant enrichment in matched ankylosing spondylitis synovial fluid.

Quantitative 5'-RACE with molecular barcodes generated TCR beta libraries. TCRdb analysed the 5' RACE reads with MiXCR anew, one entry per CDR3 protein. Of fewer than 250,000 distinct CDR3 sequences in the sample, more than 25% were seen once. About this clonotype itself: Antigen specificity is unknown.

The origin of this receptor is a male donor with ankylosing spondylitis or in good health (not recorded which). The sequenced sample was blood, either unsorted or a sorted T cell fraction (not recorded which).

The DNA of the CDR3 is TGTGCCAGCGAGCGGGGGGAGGGATTGGACGAGACCCAGTACTTC. This encodes CASERGEGLDETQYF. The V gene is TRBV12-3 or TRBV12-4, the J gene TRBJ2-5; the match to TRBD2 covers 9 bases. Unmatched junction bases numbered 12, after V lost 8 bases and J lost 5 bases. The CDR3 covers 15 residues.